These 12 T cell receptor beta chains were sequenced from one sample in a study of vaccination effects on CD4 cells after COVID-19. These TCRs' antigens remain unknown. The data were produced by immunoSEQ multiplex PCR, yet TCRdb's version contains in-frame clones alone and is incomplete. The repertoire has fewer than 30,000 clones, 71% of them found once; the top ten carry around 13%. ViraFEST assay sequencing came after antigen-specific CD4+ T cells were expanded with viral peptide pools. Following culture for around 9 days, CD4+ T cells were isolated. Testing of the vaccine recipients showed negative nucleocapsid antibodies and no prior SARS-CoV-2 infection. Sample: CD4+ T cells from PBMCs cultured with HCoV-OC43 spike peptides, taken before COVID-19 vaccination. As to subset: HCoV-OC43 spike overlapping peptide pool stimulation. These receptors were taken from a human donor who received a COVID-19 vaccine.

This chain connects TRBV4-1 to TRBJ2-3; 9 positions agree with TRBD1. CDR1 and CDR2 from the germline V gene are MGHRA and YSYEKL. The trim removed 5 bases at V and 4 bases at J, leaving 4 bases unmatched. CDR3 size: 14 residues. CDR3 in amino acids: CASSARQGADTQYF. The CDR3 coding sequence is TGCGCCAGCAGCGCTCGACAGGGGGCAGATACGCAGTATTTT.

The chain recombines TRBV3-1 (or the pseudogene TRBV3-2) with TRBJ2-1; D not certain. Trimming pared 0 bases from V and 8 bases from J, leaving 14 bases between. Germline assignment: CDR1 LGHDT and CDR2 YNNKEL (reference sequence). This CDR3 spans 15 amino acids. CDR3 sequence: CASSQDPHTGDEQFF. CDR3 nucleotides: TGTGCCAGCAGCCAAGATCCCCATACGGGCGATGAGCAGTTCTTC.

The chain recombines TRBV14 with TRBJ2-7, with unresolved D. Trimming left V 3 bases short and J 5 bases short, with 5 bases between. Per germline, CDR1 SGHDN and CDR2 FVKESK. This CDR3 spans 11 amino acids. DNA for the CDR3: TGTGCCAGCAGCCAGGAACACGAGCAGTACTTC. The encoded protein is CASSQEHEQYF.

This clone was found a few times. The chain recombines TRBV3-1 (or the pseudogene TRBV3-2) with TRBJ1-6, with D perhaps TRBD1 (6 bases). Trimming took 5 bases from V and 7 from J, leaving 18 bases between them. CDR3 length: 16 residues. Germline CDR1 LGHDT, CDR2 YNNKEL (reference sequence). CDR3 amino acids: CASSGGGGFGNSPLHF. CDR3 sequence (DNA): TGTGCCAGCAGCGGTGGAGGGGGGTTTGGGAATTCACCCCTCCACTTT.

The chain joins TRBV3-1 (or the pseudogene TRBV3-2) to TRBJ2-5; 8 bases align to TRBD2. The J segment lost 0 bases and the V segment lost 2 bases, leaving 5 bases of the junction unmatched. The CDR3 is 16 amino acids. Germline CDR1 and CDR2: LGHDT and YNNKEL (reference sequence). The CDR3 loop is CASSQITSGNQETQYF. For the CDR3, the DNA is TGTGCCAGCAGCCAAATAACTAGCGGAAACCAAGAGACCCAGTACTTC.

This clone was picked up one time. The chain employs TRBV19 and TRBJ2-6, with D unclear. The CDR3 length is 10 residues. The V gene's germline CDR1 is LNHDA and CDR2 SQIVND (reference sequence). V was pared by 8 bases and J by 9 bases, with 5 bases between. CDR3 DNA sequence: TGTGCCAGTGGCCTCAACGTCCTGACTTTC. Translation: CASGLNVLTF. Combining the CDR3 with reference TRBV19 and TRBJ2-6 gives the whole variable domain DGGITQSPKYLFRKEGQNVTLSCEQNLNHDAMYWYRQDPGQGLRLIYYSQIVNDFQKGDIAEGYSVSREKKESFPLTVTSAQKNPTAFYLCASGLNVLTFGAGSRLTVL.

In its sample, this clone was seen a few times. V is TRBV7-9 and J is TRBJ2-5; possible D gene TRBD1, 5 bases. Deletions cut 2 bases from V and 3 bases from J, with 16 bases between. From germline, CDR1 is SEHNR and CDR2 FQNEAQ (reference sequence). CDR3 length: 16 residues. CDR3 DNA: TGTGCCAGCAGCTTACAACTCAAAACAGGAAAAGAGACCCAGTACTTC. Its translation is CASSLQLKTGKETQYF.

The V and J genes are TRBV24-1 and TRBJ2-3, with D maybe TRBD2 (5 bases). This CDR3 has 12 amino acids. The germline V gene has CDR1 KGHDR and CDR2 SFDVKD. The ends were cut back, 10 bases at V and 0 bases at J, with 7 bases in the middle. In nucleotides, the CDR3 is TGTGCCACGGGCGGGAGCACAGATACGCAGTATTTT. Amino acids: CATGGSTDTQYF.

The chain links TRBV5-8 to TRBJ2-7, with 7 bases aligning to TRBD2. The CDR3 has 15 amino acids. Trimming at V came to 3 bases and at J to 2 bases, leaving 8 bases not matched to a gene. Germline CDR1 reads SGHTS; CDR2 reads YDEGEE. The CDR3 region is CASSSEAGPTYEQYF. DNA of the CDR3: TGTGCCAGCAGCTCAGAAGCGGGGCCGACCTACGAGCAGTACTTC.

The chain links TRBV4-1 to TRBJ1-5; maybe TRBD1 (6 bases). The CDR3 loop spans 17 amino acids. CDR1 is MGHRA and CDR2 is YSYEKL in the germline V gene. Deletions cut 0 bases from V and 4 bases from J, with 16 bases between. The CDR3 bases are TGCGCCAGCAGCCAAGAAGGTGGGGGGCTCGGTAATCAGCCCCAGCATTTT. This translates into CASSQEGGGLGNQPQHF.

The chain links TRBV19 to TRBJ2-7; 7 bases fit TRBD2. CDR1 is LNHDA, CDR2 SQIVND, per germline (reference sequence). V lost 2 bases to trimming and J lost 0 bases; unmatched junction nucleotides: 4. The CDR3 is 15 amino acids. CDR3 sequence: CASSIRWGGSYEQYF. As DNA, the CDR3 is TGTGCCAGTAGTATAAGGTGGGGGGGCTCCTACGAGCAGTACTTC.

This clone has only one observation. The chain has TRBV19 and TRBJ2-7; possible D gene TRBD1, 6 bases. This CDR3 has 12 residues. V gave up 3 bases and J gave up 3 bases, with 6 bases separating them. Per the germline V gene, CDR1 is LNHDA and CDR2 is SQIVND (reference sequence). Written as DNA, the CDR3 is TGTGCCAGTAGTATGGGACACTACGAGCAGTACTTC. Translated, it gives CASSMGHYEQYF.